A single TCR beta chain is shown here with its context. This entry belongs to a study of blood T cell repertoires in COVID-19. TCRdb keeps only in-frame clones here, not all; method: immunoSEQ multiplex PCR. The table records about 40,000 clones, about 86% of them present only once. The CDR3 covers 16 residues. Germline CDR1 MNHNY, CDR2 SVGAGI (reference sequence). V lost 7 bases to trimming and J lost 0 bases, with 16 bases between them. The sequence was obtained from a woman aged 60-70 years with acute or convalescent COVID-19. The V call is TRBV6-6, the J call TRBJ1-3; D remains unclear. The sample comprised peripheral blood. The CDR3: CASISPARVSGNTIYF. DNA of the CDR3: TGTGCCAGCATTTCGCCGGCGAGGGTCTCTGGAAACACCATATATTTT.